The clone carrying this TCR beta chain was detected only once. The CDR3 sequence is 16 residues long. With V trimmed by 1 base and J by 7 bases, 12 bases remained unmatched. Germline assignment: CDR1 SGHTA and CDR2 FQGTGA. The data belong to a study of blood T cell repertoires in COVID-19. The wider study: In each case, the material was cDNA or gDNA derived from T cells, B-cell-depleted T cells, or PBMCs.

The method was immunoSEQ multiplex PCR; TCRdb's version includes in-frame clones alone and lacks a portion of them. The table has 250,000 to 350,000 clones, roughly nine tenths seen once. The sequence was collected from a woman aged 45-59 years who had recovered from COVID-19. This chain links TRBV7-3 with TRBJ2-7; 8 bases match TRBD2. Sequenced sample: peripheral blood. The CDR3 DNA sequence: TGTGCCAGCAGCTTAATGCCAGCGGGGGCCACGTCTGAGCAGTACTTC. Encoded protein: CASSLMPAGATSEQYF.